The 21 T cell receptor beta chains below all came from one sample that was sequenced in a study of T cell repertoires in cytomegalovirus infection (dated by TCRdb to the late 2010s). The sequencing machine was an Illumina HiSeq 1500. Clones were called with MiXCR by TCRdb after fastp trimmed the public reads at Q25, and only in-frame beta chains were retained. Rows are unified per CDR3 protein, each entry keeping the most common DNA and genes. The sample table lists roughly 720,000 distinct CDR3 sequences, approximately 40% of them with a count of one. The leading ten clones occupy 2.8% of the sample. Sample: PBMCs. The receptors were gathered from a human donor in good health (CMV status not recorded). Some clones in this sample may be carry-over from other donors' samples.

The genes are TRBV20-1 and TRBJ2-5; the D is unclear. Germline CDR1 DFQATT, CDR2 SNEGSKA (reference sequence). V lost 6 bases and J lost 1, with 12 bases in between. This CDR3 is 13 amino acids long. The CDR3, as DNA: TGCAGTGCGAGGCATGGGATCCAAGAGACCCAGTACTTC. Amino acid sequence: CSARHGIQETQYF.

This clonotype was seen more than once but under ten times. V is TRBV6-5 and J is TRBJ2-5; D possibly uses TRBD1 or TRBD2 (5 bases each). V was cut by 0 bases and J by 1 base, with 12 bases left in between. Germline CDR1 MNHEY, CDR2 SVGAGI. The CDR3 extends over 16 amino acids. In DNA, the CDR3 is TGTGCCAGCAGTTACTCGGGGGATTGGGTCCAAGAGACCCAGTACTTC. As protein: CASSYSGDWVQETQYF.

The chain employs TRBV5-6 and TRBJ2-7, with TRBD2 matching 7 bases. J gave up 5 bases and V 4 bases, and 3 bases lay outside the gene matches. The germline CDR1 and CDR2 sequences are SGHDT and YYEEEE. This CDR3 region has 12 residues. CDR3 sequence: CASSRGLDEQYF. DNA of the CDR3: TGTGCCAGCAGCAGAGGACTAGACGAGCAGTACTTC.

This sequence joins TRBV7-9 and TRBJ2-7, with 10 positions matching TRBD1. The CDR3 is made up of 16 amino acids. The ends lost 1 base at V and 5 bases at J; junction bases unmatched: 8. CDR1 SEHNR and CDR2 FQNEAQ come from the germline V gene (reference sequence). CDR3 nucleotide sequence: TGTGCCAGCAGCTTAGGAACTTTCGGGACAGGGGACGAGCAGTACTTC. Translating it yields CASSLGTFGTGDEQYF.

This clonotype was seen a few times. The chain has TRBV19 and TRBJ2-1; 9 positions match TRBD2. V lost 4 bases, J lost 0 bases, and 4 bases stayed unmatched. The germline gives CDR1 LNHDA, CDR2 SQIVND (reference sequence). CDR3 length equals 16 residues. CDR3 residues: CASSTIAGDSYNEQFF. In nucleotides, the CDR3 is TGTGCCAGTAGTACGATAGCGGGAGACTCCTACAATGAGCAGTTCTTC.

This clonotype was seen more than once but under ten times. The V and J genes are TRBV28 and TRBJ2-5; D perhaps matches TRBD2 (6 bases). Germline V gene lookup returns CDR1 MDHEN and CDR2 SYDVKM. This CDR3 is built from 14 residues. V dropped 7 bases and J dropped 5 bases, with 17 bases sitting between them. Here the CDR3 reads CASTRRETVETQYF. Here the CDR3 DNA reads TGTGCCAGCACCCGGAGGGAGACAGTTGAGACCCAGTACTTC. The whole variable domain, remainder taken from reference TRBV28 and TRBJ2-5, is DVKVTQSSRYLVKRTGEKVFLECVQDMDHENMFWYRQDPGLGLRLIYFSYDVKMKEKGDIPEGYSVSREKKERFSLILESASTNQTSMYLCASTRRETVETQYFGPGTRLLVL.

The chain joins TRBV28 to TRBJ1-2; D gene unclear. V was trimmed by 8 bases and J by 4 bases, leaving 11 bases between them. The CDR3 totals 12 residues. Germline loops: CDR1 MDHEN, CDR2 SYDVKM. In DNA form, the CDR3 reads TGTGCCAGCGCCGGGCCACGCTATGGCTACACCTTC. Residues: CASAGPRYGYTF.

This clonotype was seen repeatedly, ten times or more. CDR3 nucleotide sequence: TGTGCCAGCAGCCTCATAGCATTTGGAGATACGCAGTATTTT. Translation: CASSLIAFGDTQYF. The chain uses TRBV7-8 and TRBJ2-3; no firm D call. V was trimmed by 5 bases and J by 5 bases, leaving 14 bases between them. The CDR3 extends over 14 amino acids. Germline V gene data show CDR1 as SGHVS and CDR2 as FQNEAQ. Filled out from reference TRBV7-8 and TRBJ2-3, the complete variable domain reads GAGVSQSPRYKVAKRGQDVALRCDPISGHVSLFWYQQALGQGPEFLTYFQNEAQLDKSGLPSDRFFAERPEGSVSTLKIQRTQQEDSAVYLCASSLIAFGDTQYFGPGTRLTVL.

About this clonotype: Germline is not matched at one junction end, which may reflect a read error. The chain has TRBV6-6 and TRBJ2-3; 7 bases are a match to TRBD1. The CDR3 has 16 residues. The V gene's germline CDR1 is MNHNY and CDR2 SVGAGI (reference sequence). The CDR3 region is CARSYLRGQITDTQYF. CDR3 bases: TGTGCCCGCAGTTACTTGAGGGGACAGATAACAGATACGCAGTATTTT.

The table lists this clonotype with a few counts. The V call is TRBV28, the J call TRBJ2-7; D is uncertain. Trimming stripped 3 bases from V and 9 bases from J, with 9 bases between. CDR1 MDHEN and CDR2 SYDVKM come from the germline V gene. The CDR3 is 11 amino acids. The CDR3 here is CASSLGWLQYF. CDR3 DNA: TGTGCCAGCAGTTTGGGTTGGCTGCAGTACTTC.

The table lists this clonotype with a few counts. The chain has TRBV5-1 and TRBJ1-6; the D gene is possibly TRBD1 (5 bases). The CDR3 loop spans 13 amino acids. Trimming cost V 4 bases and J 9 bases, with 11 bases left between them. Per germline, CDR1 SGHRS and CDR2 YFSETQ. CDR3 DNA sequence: TGCGCCAGCAGCGCCCGGGACGGTTCACCCCTCCACTTT. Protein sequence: CASSARDGSPLHF.

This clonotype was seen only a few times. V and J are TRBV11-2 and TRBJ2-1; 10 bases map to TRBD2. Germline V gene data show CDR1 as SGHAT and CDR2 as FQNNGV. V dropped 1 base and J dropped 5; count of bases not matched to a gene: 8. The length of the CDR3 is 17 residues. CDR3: CASSLGRRLAGDNEQFF. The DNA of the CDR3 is TGTGCCAGCAGCTTAGGACGGCGTCTAGCGGGAGACAATGAGCAGTTCTTC. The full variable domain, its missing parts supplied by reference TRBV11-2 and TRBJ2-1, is EAGVAQSPRYKIIEKRQSVAFWCNPISGHATLYWYQQILGQGPKLLIQFQNNGVVDDSQLPKDRFSAERLKGVDSTLKIQPAKLEDSAVYLCASSLGRRLAGDNEQFFGPGTRLTVL.

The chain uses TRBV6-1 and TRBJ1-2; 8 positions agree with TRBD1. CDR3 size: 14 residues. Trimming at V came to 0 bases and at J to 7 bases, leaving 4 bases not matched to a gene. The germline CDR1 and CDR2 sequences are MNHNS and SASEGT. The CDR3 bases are TGTGCCAGCAGTGAAGCTGGCAGGGGGCTTGGCTACACCTTC. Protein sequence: CASSEAGRGLGYTF.

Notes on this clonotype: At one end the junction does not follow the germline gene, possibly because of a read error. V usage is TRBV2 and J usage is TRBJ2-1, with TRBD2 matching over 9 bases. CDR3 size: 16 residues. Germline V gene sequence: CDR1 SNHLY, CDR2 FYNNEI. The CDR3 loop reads CASSVRASGAHNEQLF. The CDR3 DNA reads TGTGCCAGCAGTGTTCGTGCTAGCGGGGCGCACAATGAGCAGCTCTTC.

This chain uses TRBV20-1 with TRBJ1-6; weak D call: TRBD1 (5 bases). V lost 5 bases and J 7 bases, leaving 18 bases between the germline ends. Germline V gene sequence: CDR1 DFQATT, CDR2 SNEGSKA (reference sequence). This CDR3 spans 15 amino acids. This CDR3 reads CSADPGWQGNSPLHF. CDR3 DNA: TGCAGTGCTGACCCTGGTTGGCAGGGAAATTCACCCCTCCACTTT.

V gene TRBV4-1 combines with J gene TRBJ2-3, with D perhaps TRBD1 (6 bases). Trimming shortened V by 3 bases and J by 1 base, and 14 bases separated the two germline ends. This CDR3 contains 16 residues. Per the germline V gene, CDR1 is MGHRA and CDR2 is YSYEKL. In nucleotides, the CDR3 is TGCGCCAGCAGCCAGCAACAGGGAATGGGCACAGATACGCAGTATTTT. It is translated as CASSQQQGMGTDTQYF.

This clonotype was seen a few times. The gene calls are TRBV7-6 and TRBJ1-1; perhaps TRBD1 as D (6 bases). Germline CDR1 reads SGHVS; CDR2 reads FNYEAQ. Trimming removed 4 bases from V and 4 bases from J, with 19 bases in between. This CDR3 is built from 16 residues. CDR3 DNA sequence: TGTGCCAGCAGCTCCTCTGACAGGCCGTTTGCCACTGAAGCTTTCTTT. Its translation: CASSSSDRPFATEAFF. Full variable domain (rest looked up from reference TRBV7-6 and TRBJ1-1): GAGVSQSPRYKVTKRGQDVALRCDPISGHVSLYWYRQALGQGPEFLTYFNYEAQQDKSGLPNDRFSAERPEGSISTLTIQRTEQRDSAMYRCASSSSDRPFATEAFFGQGTRLTVV.

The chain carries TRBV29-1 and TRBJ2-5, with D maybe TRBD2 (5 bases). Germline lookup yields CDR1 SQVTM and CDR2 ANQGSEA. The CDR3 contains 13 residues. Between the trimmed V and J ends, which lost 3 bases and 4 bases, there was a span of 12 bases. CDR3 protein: CSVDMGAGETQYF. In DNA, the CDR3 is TGCAGCGTTGACATGGGAGCTGGAGAGACCCAGTACTTC.

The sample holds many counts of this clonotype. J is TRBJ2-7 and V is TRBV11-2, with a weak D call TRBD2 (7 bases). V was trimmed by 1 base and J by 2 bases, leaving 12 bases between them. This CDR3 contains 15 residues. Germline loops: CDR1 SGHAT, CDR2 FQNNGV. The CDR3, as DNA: TGTGCCAGCAGCTTAGGACGGGGGGCCCCCTACGAGCAGTACTTC. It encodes CASSLGRGAPYEQYF.

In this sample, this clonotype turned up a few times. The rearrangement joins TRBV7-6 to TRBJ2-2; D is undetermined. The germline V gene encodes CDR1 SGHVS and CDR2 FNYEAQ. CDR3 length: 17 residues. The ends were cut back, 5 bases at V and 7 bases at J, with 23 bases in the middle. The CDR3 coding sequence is TGTGCCAGCAGCCCCACGGTGGAAGGTGCCCCGGTCGGGGAGCTGTTTTTT. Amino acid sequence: CASSPTVEGAPVGELFF.

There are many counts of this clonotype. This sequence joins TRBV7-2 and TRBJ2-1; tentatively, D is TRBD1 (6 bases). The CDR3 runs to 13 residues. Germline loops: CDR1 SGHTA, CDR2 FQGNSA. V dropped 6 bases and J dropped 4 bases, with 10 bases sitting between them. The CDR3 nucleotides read TGTGCCAGCAGATATACAGGGTACAATGAGCAGTTCTTC. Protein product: CASRYTGYNEQFF.